The clone carrying this TCR beta chain came up a few times. Its antigen is not known. One entry per CDR3 protein, called by TCRdb with MiXCR from the reads. The sample lists tens of thousands of distinct CDR3 sequences; 20% to 25% were seen once. The entry originates in a study of T cell repertoires in cytomegalovirus infection. This TCR was recovered from a human donor in good health (CMV status not recorded). Some clones in this sample may be carry-over from other donors' samples. Sample: CD8+ T cells from cultured PBMCs, taken from culture after CMV antigen stimulation.

CDR3 in amino acids: CASSLAGTRREQYF. Written as DNA, the CDR3 is TGTGCCAGCAGCTTGGCCGGGACACGGCGCGAGCAGTACTTC. The chain links TRBV5-5 to TRBJ2-7, with TRBD1 as a possible D gene (6 bases). V lost 0 bases to trimming and J lost 6 bases, with 13 bases between them. Germline assignment: CDR1 SGHKS and CDR2 YYEKEE (reference sequence). The CDR3 extends over 14 amino acids. Looking up the rest from reference TRBV5-5 and TRBJ2-7 gives the full variable domain: DAGVTQSPTHLIKTRGQQVTLRCSPISGHKSVSWYQQVLGQGPQFIFQYYEKEERGRGNFPDRFSARQFPNYSSELNVNALLLGDSALYLCASSLAGTRREQYFGPGTRLTVT.